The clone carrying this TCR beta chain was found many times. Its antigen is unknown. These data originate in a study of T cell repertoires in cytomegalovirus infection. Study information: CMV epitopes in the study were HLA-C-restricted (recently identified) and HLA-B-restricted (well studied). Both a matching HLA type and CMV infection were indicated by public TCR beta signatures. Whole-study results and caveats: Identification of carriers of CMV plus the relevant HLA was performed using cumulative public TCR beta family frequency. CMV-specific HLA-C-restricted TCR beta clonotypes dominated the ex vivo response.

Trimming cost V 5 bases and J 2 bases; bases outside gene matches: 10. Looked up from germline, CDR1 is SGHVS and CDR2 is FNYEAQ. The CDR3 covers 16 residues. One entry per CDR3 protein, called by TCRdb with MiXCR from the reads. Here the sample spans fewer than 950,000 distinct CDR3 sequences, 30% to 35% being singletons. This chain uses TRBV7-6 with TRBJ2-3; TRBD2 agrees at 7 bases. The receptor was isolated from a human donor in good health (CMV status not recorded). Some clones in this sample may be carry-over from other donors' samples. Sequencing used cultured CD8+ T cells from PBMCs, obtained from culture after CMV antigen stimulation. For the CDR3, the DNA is TGTGCCAGCAGCCCTTCCAGAGCGGGGTTCACAGATACGCAGTATTTT. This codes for CASSPSRAGFTDTQYF.